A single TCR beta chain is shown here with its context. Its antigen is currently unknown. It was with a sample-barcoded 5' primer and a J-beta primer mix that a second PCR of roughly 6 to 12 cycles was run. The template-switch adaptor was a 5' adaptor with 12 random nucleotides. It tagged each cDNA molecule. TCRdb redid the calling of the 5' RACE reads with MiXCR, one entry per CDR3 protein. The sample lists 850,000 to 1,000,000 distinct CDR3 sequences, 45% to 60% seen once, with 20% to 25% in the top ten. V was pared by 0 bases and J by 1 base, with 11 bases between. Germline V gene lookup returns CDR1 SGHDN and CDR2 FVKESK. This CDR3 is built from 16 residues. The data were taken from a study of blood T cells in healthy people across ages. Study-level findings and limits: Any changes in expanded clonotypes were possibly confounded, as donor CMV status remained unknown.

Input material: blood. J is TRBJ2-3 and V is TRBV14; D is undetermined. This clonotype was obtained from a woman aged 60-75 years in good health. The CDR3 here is CASSQDLVRRTDTQYF. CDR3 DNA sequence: TGTGCCAGCAGCCAAGATCTAGTCCGACGCACAGATACGCAGTATTTT. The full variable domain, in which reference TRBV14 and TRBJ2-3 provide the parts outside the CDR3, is EAGVTQFPSHSVIEKGQTVTLRCDPISGHDNLYWYRRVMGKEIKFLLHFVKESKQDESGMPNNRFLAERTGGTYSTLKVQPAELEDSGVYFCASSQDLVRRTDTQYFGPGTRLTVL.